Presented here are 27 T cell receptor beta chains from one specimen sequenced in a study of T cells in localized non-small cell lung cancer. Only in-frame clones appear in the TCRdb table, and some are missing; sequencing was by immunoSEQ multiplex PCR. The data show around 100,000 clones, roughly 86% seen once. The starting material was peripheral blood, obtained before any cancer treatment. The receptors originated from a man aged 40 to 75 with stage I squamous cell lung carcinoma.

This chain links TRBV18 with TRBJ1-6; D perhaps matches TRBD1 (6 bases). This CDR3 is 15 amino acids long. CDR1 KGHSH and CDR2 LQKENI come from the germline V gene. V gave up 1 base and J gave up 9 bases, with 13 bases separating them. The CDR3 nucleotides read TGTGCCAGCTCACCACTCCACAGGGCCAGTTCACCCCTCCACTTT. This gives the protein CASSPLHRASSPLHF.

The genes are TRBV29-1 and TRBJ2-5; TRBD2 might be the D (6 bases). CDR3 length: 12 residues. The germline V gene encodes CDR1 SQVTM and CDR2 ANQGSEA. V was cut by 3 bases and J by 13 bases, with 18 bases left in between. The CDR3 coding sequence is TGCAGCGTTGATCGAGGACGGGACTTACGGTACTTC. Translating gives CSVDRGRDLRYF.

The chain employs TRBV6-1 and TRBJ1-2; 8 nucleotides agree with TRBD1. V shed 0 bases and J 6 bases; nucleotides not matched to a gene: 12. The germline V gene has CDR1 MNHNS and CDR2 SASEGT. This CDR3 has 17 amino acids. The CDR3 spells CASSEALRTGRTNGYTF. CDR3 coding DNA: TGTGCCAGCAGTGAAGCGCTCCGGACAGGGAGAACGAATGGCTACACCTTC.

J is TRBJ1-1 and V is TRBV18, with D unresolved. V was pared by 2 bases and J by 6 bases, with 7 bases between. The germline gives CDR1 KGHSH, CDR2 LQKENI. This CDR3 contains 12 residues. CDR3 amino acids: CASSPTLSEAFF. The CDR3 DNA follows: TGTGCCAGCTCACCAACATTGTCTGAAGCTTTCTTT. Full variable domain (outside the CDR3, taken from reference TRBV18 and TRBJ1-1): NAGVMQNPRHLVRRRGQEARLRCSPMKGHSHVYWYRQLPEEGLKFMVYLQKENIIDESGMPKERFSAEFPKEGPSILRIQQVVRGDSAAYFCASSPTLSEAFFGQGTRLTVV.

The chain carries TRBV7-9 and TRBJ1-4; no definite D call. The CDR3 runs to 14 residues. The germline V gene has CDR1 SEHNR and CDR2 FQNEAQ (reference sequence). Trimming took off 5 bases at V and 11 bases at J, with 18 bases between the two ends. CDR3 in DNA: TGTGCCAGCAGCCCAGACGGGCCGGTTGGGAAACTGTTTTTT. It encodes CASSPDGPVGKLFF.

This clone was observed a few times. The CDR3 here is CASSFGLYTEAFF. CDR3 coding DNA: TGTGCCAGCAGCTTCGGCCTCTACACTGAAGCTTTCTTT. This rearrangement joins TRBV7-2 to TRBJ1-1; D gene ambiguous. This CDR3 is 13 amino acids long. The germline V and J ends were trimmed by 3 bases and 3 bases, with 8 bases remaining between them. The germline CDR1 and CDR2 sequences are SGHTA and FQGNSA.

The chain employs TRBV11-2 and TRBJ1-6, with TRBD1 as a possible D gene (6 bases). The CDR3 covers 13 residues. Germline V gene sequence: CDR1 SGHAT, CDR2 FQNNGV. Deletions cut 6 bases from V and 6 bases from J, with 9 bases between. CDR3: CASREGGNSPLHF. CDR3 DNA: TGTGCCAGCAGGGAGGGGGGTAATTCACCCCTCCACTTT.

This clone was counted a single time. The chain employs TRBV7-9 and TRBJ2-5, with 13 positions matching TRBD2. The CDR3 length is 17 residues. The trim removed 5 bases at V and 6 bases at J, leaving 12 bases unmatched. The germline CDR1 and CDR2 sequences are SEHNR and FQNEAQ (reference sequence). The CDR3 DNA is TGTGCCAGCAGCCGACGACTAGCGGGGGGCACGGCGAAGACCCAGTACTTC. Residues: CASSRRLAGGTAKTQYF.

The sample holds many counts of this clone. V usage is TRBV10-3 and J usage is TRBJ1-1, with D possibly being TRBD1 (5 bases). Trimming removed 6 bases at V and 1 base at J, with 12 bases between. The CDR3 length is 14 residues. The germline gives CDR1 ENHRY, CDR2 SYGVKD. CDR3 DNA sequence: TGTGCCATCAGGGAAACCGGGGCGAACACTGAAGCTTTCTTT. This encodes CAIRETGANTEAFF.

The chain joins TRBV30 to TRBJ1-5; D is undetermined. This CDR3 spans 15 amino acids. Trimming took off 0 bases at V and 0 bases at J, with 9 bases between the two ends. Germline V gene data show CDR1 as GTSNPN and CDR2 as SVGIG (reference sequence). This chain's CDR3 is CAWSVGPLSNQPQHF. The CDR3, as DNA: TGTGCCTGGAGTGTGGGTCCGCTTAGCAATCAGCCCCAGCATTTT.

V and J are TRBV7-9 and TRBJ2-5, with a possible D match to TRBD1 (6 bases). Germline V CDR1 and CDR2: SEHNR, FQNEAQ (reference sequence). Trimming removed 3 bases from V and 2 bases from J, with 10 bases in between. CDR3 size: 14 residues. Here the CDR3 DNA reads TGTGCCAGCAGCTTGGGGACATCACAAGAGACCCAGTACTTC. Translation gives CASSLGTSQETQYF.

The V gene is TRBV7-2, the J gene TRBJ1-4; 8 positions agree with TRBD1. Germline CDR1 reads SGHTA; CDR2 reads FQGNSA. The CDR3 runs 17 residues. J was trimmed by 9 bases and V by 5 bases; bases with no gene match: 17. CDR3 bases: TGTGCCAGCAGCCCACAGGGGACAGGCCGAGCGGGGCAAAAACTGTTTTTT. It codes for CASSPQGTGRAGQKLFF.

This clone has just a few counts. The CDR3 is CASRQLGGSNQPQHF. DNA for the CDR3: TGCGCCAGCAGACAGCTAGGGGGTAGCAATCAGCCCCAGCATTTT. This sequence joins TRBV23-1 and TRBJ1-5; possible D gene TRBD1, 6 bases. TRBV23-1 has ORF status, its function being uncertain. The ends were cut back, 6 bases at V and 0 bases at J, with 12 bases in the middle. The CDR3 has 15 amino acids.

This clone has a handful of counts. The CDR3 nucleotides are TGCAGCGTTGAGGTCGGAAATAACTATGGCTACACCTTC. Protein sequence: CSVEVGNNYGYTF. J is TRBJ1-2 and V is TRBV29-1, with no clear D. Germline V gene lookup returns CDR1 SQVTM and CDR2 ANQGSEA. V gave up 3 bases and J gave up 1 base, with 9 bases separating them. The CDR3 sequence is 13 residues long.

The chain is built from TRBV14 and TRBJ1-6; D is uncertain. Per the germline V gene, CDR1 is SGHDN and CDR2 is FVKESK. The V and J ends lost 3 bases and 0 bases respectively, with 15 bases between them. The CDR3 has 18 residues. CDR3 sequence (DNA): TGTGCCAGCAGCCAGAGGCACGGCGGCGGCTCCTATAATTCACCCCTCCACTTT. Amino acids: CASSQRHGGGSYNSPLHF.

The chain couples TRBV13 to TRBJ2-1; no clear D. The CDR3 has 14 amino acids. With 3 bases removed from V and 0 bases from J, the gap between germline ends came to 6 bases. CDR1 is PRHDT, CDR2 FYEKMQ, per germline (reference sequence). The CDR3 DNA reads TGTGCCAGCAGCTTTGTTTCCTCCTACAATGAGCAGTTCTTC. Its translation is CASSFVSSYNEQFF.

The CDR3 here is CSVASSPATGNQPQHF. The CDR3 nucleotides are TGCAGCGTTGCGTCGAGTCCGGCGACAGGGAATCAGCCCCAGCATTTT. The rearrangement links TRBV29-1 to TRBJ1-5, with 7 bases identical to TRBD1. V dropped 4 bases and J dropped 4; count of bases not matched to a gene: 13. The V gene's germline CDR1 is SQVTM and CDR2 ANQGSEA. This CDR3 spans 16 amino acids.

V and J are TRBV5-1 and TRBJ2-7; 7 bases line up with TRBD1. V lost 2 bases, J lost 3 bases, and 8 bases stayed unmatched. Germline V lookup: CDR1 SGHRS, CDR2 YFSETQ. The length of the CDR3 is 15 residues. The chain's CDR3 is CASSFSSGTVYEQYF. CDR3 nucleotides: TGCGCCAGCAGCTTTTCCTCCGGGACAGTCTACGAGCAGTACTTC.

V and J are TRBV7-9 and TRBJ2-7; TRBD2 aligns across 12 bases. V lost 0 bases and J lost 3; bases outside the gene matches: 12. The CDR3 contains 19 residues. The germline CDR1 and CDR2 sequences are SEHNR and FQNEAQ (reference sequence). Here the CDR3 reads CASSLALAGGQFAFYEQYF. Here the CDR3 DNA reads TGTGCCAGCAGCTTAGCGCTAGCGGGGGGGCAGTTCGCGTTCTACGAGCAGTACTTC. The full variable domain, completed using reference TRBV7-9 and TRBJ2-7, is DTGVSQNPRHKITKRGQNVTFRCDPISEHNRLYWYRQTLGQGPEFLTYFQNEAQLEKSRLLSDRFSAERPKGSFSTLEIQRTEQGDSAMYLCASSLALAGGQFAFYEQYFGPGTRLTVT.

The chain couples TRBV6-1 to TRBJ1-2, with D unresolved. V was trimmed by 2 bases and J by 8 bases, leaving 15 bases between them. The V gene's germline CDR1 is MNHNS and CDR2 SASEGT. This CDR3 comprises 14 residues. This chain's CDR3 is CASSEYGEGLGYTF. The CDR3 DNA follows: TGTGCCAGCAGTGAATATGGAGAGGGTTTGGGCTACACCTTC.

The chain recombines TRBV5-4 with TRBJ2-2; no reliable D call. Germline assignment: CDR1 SGHNT and CDR2 YYREEE (reference sequence). The CDR3 has 16 residues. With 0 bases removed from V and 0 bases from J, the gap between germline ends came to 9 bases. Here the CDR3 DNA reads TGTGCCAGCAGCTTGGCTTTGAGTTCGAACACCGGGGAGCTGTTTTTT. Protein product: CASSLALSSNTGELFF.

The chain joins TRBV19 to TRBJ1-2; unclear D gene. The ends were cut back, 2 bases at V and 4 bases at J, with 5 bases in the middle. The CDR3 covers 12 residues. Germline-derived CDR1 and CDR2 are LNHDA and SQIVND (reference sequence). The CDR3: CASSISAYGYTF. CDR3 nucleotides: TGTGCCAGTAGTATATCGGCCTATGGCTACACCTTC.

This clone was counted a few times. The V and J genes are TRBV19 and TRBJ1-1; maybe TRBD1 (6 bases). Trimming took off 8 bases at V and 9 bases at J, with 13 bases between the two ends. This CDR3 has 11 amino acids. Germline assignment: CDR1 LNHDA and CDR2 SQIVND (reference sequence). The CDR3 loop is CASQQGLKAFF. The CDR3 nucleotides read TGTGCCAGTCAACAGGGCTTGAAAGCTTTCTTT.

The chain is built from TRBV4-1 and TRBJ2-3; D may be TRBD1 or TRBD2 (6 bases each). The CDR3 spans 15 residues. Trimming stripped 4 bases from V and 1 base from J, with 12 bases between. The germline gives CDR1 MGHRA, CDR2 YSYEKL. This CDR3 reads CASSRSGAGTDTQYF. DNA for the CDR3: TGCGCCAGCAGCCGCTCGGGGGCTGGCACAGATACGCAGTATTTT.

This chain's CDR3 is CASRAEVGNTIYF. Written as DNA, the CDR3 is TGTGCCAGCAGAGCCGAGGTGGGAAACACCATATATTTT. The chain recombines TRBV28 with TRBJ1-3; D is unresolved. The CDR3 is 13 amino acids. Trimming pared 6 bases from V and 4 bases from J, leaving 10 bases between. Germline CDR1 reads MDHEN; CDR2 reads SYDVKM. Complete variable domain (other parts from reference TRBV28 and TRBJ1-3): DVKVTQSSRYLVKRTGEKVFLECVQDMDHENMFWYRQDPGLGLRLIYFSYDVKMKEKGDIPEGYSVSREKKERFSLILESASTNQTSMYLCASRAEVGNTIYFGEGSWLTVV.

This rearrangement joins TRBV11-2 to TRBJ1-2, with 12 bases identical to TRBD1. The CDR3 has 15 residues. With 8 bases clipped from V and 1 base from J, the junction kept 5 bases outside the gene matches. Germline CDR1 and CDR2: SGHAT and FQNNGV. CDR3 region: CASGTGGSINYGYTF. DNA for the CDR3: TGTGCCAGCGGGACAGGGGGCTCAATTAACTATGGCTACACCTTC.

This clone occurred once. The chain is built from TRBV19 and TRBJ1-5; D remains unclear. Germline values: CDR1 LNHDA, CDR2 SQIVND (reference sequence). V lost 5 bases to trimming and J lost 2 bases, with 16 bases between them. The CDR3 consists of 16 residues. CDR3 coding DNA: TGTGCCAGTAGTTCGAACCGGGCCGACCGCAATCAGCCCCAGCATTTT. It specifies CASSSNRADRNQPQHF.